A single sample gave rise to the 25 T cell receptor beta chains below, sequenced in a study of blood T cell repertoires in COVID-19 (dated by TCRdb to 2018 to 2021). Libraries were prepared through the immunoSEQ multiplex PCR assay. Not all clones reach the TCRdb copy of this immuneACCESS table, which keeps in-frame sequences only. Checked studies attribute under half of the gap to unresolved V genes and leave the rest unexplained. The sample table contains nearly 350,000 clones; only one count was recorded for around nine tenths of them. The ten largest clones represent under 3.5% of the sample. The sample comprised peripheral blood. Receptors were obtained from a woman aged 18-35 years who had recovered from COVID-19.

V is TRBV6-4 and J is TRBJ2-7; maybe TRBD1 (5 bases). From germline, CDR1 is MRHNA and CDR2 SNTAGT. The germline V and J ends were trimmed by 7 bases and 8 bases, with 24 bases remaining between them. The CDR3 is 15 amino acids. The CDR3 nucleotides read TGTGCCAGCAACGTAGACAGCAGGGATCAGGTCCAGCAGTACGTC. Amino acids: CASNVDSRDQVQQYV.

The genes are TRBV6-2 or TRBV6-3 and TRBJ1-2; 10 bases are a match to TRBD1. The V gene end was trimmed by 6 bases and the J gene end by 8 bases; junction bases not matched to a gene: 15. The germline V gene encodes CDR1 MNHEY and CDR2 SVGEGT. CDR3 length equals 16 residues. The CDR3 DNA reads TGTGCCAGCAGCATCGAGGCAGGGACAGGGGTCCAAGGCTACACCTTC. Translation: CASSIEAGTGVQGYTF.

The chain is built from TRBV18 and TRBJ2-5; 10 positions match TRBD2. The CDR3 is 16 amino acids. Germline-derived CDR1 and CDR2 are KGHSH and LQKENI. The V gene end was trimmed by 3 bases and the J gene end by 5 bases; junction bases not matched to a gene: 9. The CDR3 loop reads CASSPLAGASGETQYF. CDR3 bases: TGTGCCAGCTCACCTCTAGCGGGAGCCTCCGGCGAGACCCAGTACTTC.

The chain recombines TRBV12-3 or TRBV12-4 with TRBJ1-1; D unclear. V was clipped by 0 bases and J by 6 bases, with 8 bases between them. The CDR3 sequence is 13 residues long. CDR3 in amino acids: CASSLAASAEAFF. The DNA of the CDR3 is TGTGCCAGCAGTTTAGCGGCCTCCGCTGAAGCTTTCTTT.

CDR3 coding DNA: TGTGCCAGTAGTATCCTAACAGGGACCGGGGAGCTGTTTTTT. Translating it yields CASSILTGTGELFF. The V gene is TRBV19, the J gene TRBJ2-2; tentative D call: TRBD1 (6 bases). The CDR3 length is 14 residues. The V and J ends lost 3 bases and 5 bases respectively, with 10 bases between them. Germline V CDR1 and CDR2: LNHDA, SQIVND (reference sequence).

CDR3 sequence: CATSDLGQREGSTDTQYF. CDR3 nucleotide sequence: TGTGCCACCAGTGACCTCGGCCAGCGGGAGGGGAGCACAGATACGCAGTATTTT. The gene calls are TRBV24-1 and TRBJ2-3, with 10 bases identical to TRBD2. CDR3 length equals 18 residues. Germline V gene lookup returns CDR1 KGHDR and CDR2 SFDVKD. Trimming took 4 bases from V and 0 from J; bases not matched to a gene: 9.

V is TRBV24-1 and J is TRBJ2-5; possible D gene TRBD2, 6 bases. Trimming cost V 4 bases and J 3 bases, with 17 bases left between them. The CDR3 runs to 16 residues. In germline, CDR1 is KGHDR, CDR2 SFDVKD. The CDR3 spells CATSDPVGGMEETQYF. Here the CDR3 DNA reads TGTGCCACCAGTGACCCTGTCGGGGGAATGGAAGAGACCCAGTACTTC.

V and J are TRBV9 and TRBJ1-2, with D uncertain. V was trimmed by 4 bases and J by 1 base, leaving 8 bases between them. CDR3 length: 13 amino acids. Per germline, CDR1 SGDLS and CDR2 YYNGEE. The chain's CDR3 is CASSLAVNYGYTF. In DNA, the CDR3 is TGTGCCAGCAGCTTGGCCGTTAACTATGGCTACACCTTC.

J is TRBJ2-1 and V is TRBV27, with TRBD2 matching 11 bases. The CDR3 has 16 residues. CDR1 is MNHEY, CDR2 SMNVEV, per germline (reference sequence). With 8 bases clipped from V and 3 bases from J, the junction kept 9 bases outside the gene matches. This CDR3 is CASSIGTSGVYNEQFF. In DNA form, the CDR3 reads TGTGCCAGCTCAATAGGGACTAGCGGAGTCTACAATGAGCAGTTCTTC.

The CDR3 DNA sequence: TGTGCCAGCAGCCAAGAATCGTGGGGCGACTCTGGAAACACCATATATTTT. Residues: CASSQESWGDSGNTIYF. The V call is TRBV3-1 (or the pseudogene TRBV3-2), the J call TRBJ1-3; D perhaps matches TRBD1 (5 bases). This CDR3 is built from 17 residues. Trimming took off 0 bases at V and 0 bases at J, with 12 bases between the two ends. The V gene's germline CDR1 is LGHDT and CDR2 YNNKEL (reference sequence).

The V and J genes are TRBV5-8 and TRBJ2-3; 10 bases are shared with TRBD2. Germline lookup yields CDR1 SGHTS and CDR2 YDEGEE. The trim removed 3 bases at V and 4 bases at J, leaving 5 bases unmatched. The CDR3 loop spans 15 amino acids. CDR3 amino acids: CASSWGLASADTQYF. The CDR3 region has the DNA TGTGCCAGCAGCTGGGGACTAGCGTCGGCAGATACGCAGTATTTT.

CDR3 in DNA: TGTGCCAGCAGTGGCCCAACTAGACTCGACGAGACCCAGTACTTC. This codes for CASSGPTRLDETQYF. The J gene is TRBJ2-5, the V gene TRBV27, with D possibly being TRBD2 (5 bases). The CDR3 is made up of 15 amino acids. The germline V gene encodes CDR1 MNHEY and CDR2 SMNVEV (reference sequence). Between the trimmed V and J ends, which lost 5 bases and 5 bases, there was a span of 18 bases.

V and J are TRBV7-9 and TRBJ2-5; a weak D match, TRBD2 (6 bases). CDR3 length: 15 amino acids. The germline V gene has CDR1 SEHNR and CDR2 FQNEAQ (reference sequence). V lost 1 base to trimming and J lost 5 bases, with 14 bases between them. The CDR3 region is CASSLGLGGVETQYF. The CDR3 DNA reads as TGTGCCAGCAGCTTAGGACTAGGCGGGGTCGAGACCCAGTACTTC.

The chain is built from TRBV10-1 and TRBJ2-1; 8 nucleotides align to TRBD1. V gave up 0 bases and J gave up 8 bases; unmatched junction bases: 9. The length of the CDR3 is 16 residues. In germline, CDR1 is WNHNN, CDR2 SYGVQD (reference sequence). CDR3: CASSESARGQVHEQFF. CDR3 coding DNA: TGCGCCAGCAGTGAGTCCGCCAGGGGGCAAGTCCATGAGCAGTTCTTC.

The chain links TRBV28 to TRBJ2-7; D possibly corresponds to TRBD2 (6 bases). This CDR3 has 11 residues. V lost 8 bases to trimming and J lost 3 bases, with 8 bases between them. Per germline, CDR1 MDHEN and CDR2 SYDVKM. The CDR3 here is CASRRDYEQYV. CDR3 nucleotide sequence: TGTGCCAGCCGGCGGGACTACGAGCAGTACGTC.

The chain joins TRBV6-5 to TRBJ1-5; 8 bases agree with TRBD1. The CDR3 contains 14 residues. Per germline, CDR1 MNHEY and CDR2 SVGAGI. With 8 bases clipped from V and 0 bases from J, the junction kept 3 bases outside the gene matches. The CDR3 DNA sequence: TGTGCCAGCTGGACAGGGACTAGCAATCAGCCCCAGCATTTT. Protein product: CASWTGTSNQPQHF.

The chain joins TRBV5-3 to TRBJ1-2; possible D gene TRBD1, 6 bases. TRBV5-3 qualifies as an ORF whose function is uncertain. The V gene lost 3 bases and the J gene lost 7 bases, with 10 bases spanning the gap. The CDR3 has 12 amino acids. CDR3 bases: TGTGCCAGAAGCTGGGGGCTGGGTGGCTACACCTTC. Translating it yields CARSWGLGGYTF.

The genes are TRBV6-5 and TRBJ2-3, with D tentatively TRBD2 (5 bases). V lost 7 bases to trimming and J lost 2 bases, with 7 bases between them. Germline V CDR1 and CDR2: MNHEY, SVGAGI. This CDR3 contains 12 residues. CDR3 sequence reads: CASMEVTDTQYF. The DNA for the CDR3 is TGTGCCAGCATGGAGGTCACAGATACGCAGTATTTT.

The chain is built from TRBV5-1 and TRBJ1-2; D is possibly TRBD1 (5 bases). CDR1 and CDR2 from the germline V gene are SGHRS and YFSETQ. This CDR3 contains 14 residues. Trimming left V 1 base short and J 1 base short, with 8 bases between. CDR3: CASSLSGGNYGYTF. CDR3 nucleotides: TGCGCCAGCAGCTTGTCCGGGGGTAACTATGGCTACACCTTC.

The V gene is TRBV27, the J gene TRBJ2-4, with 15 bases identical to TRBD2. The CDR3 length is 18 residues. Germline V lookup: CDR1 MNHEY, CDR2 SMNVEV (reference sequence). The junction had 5 bases not matched to a gene; V was cut back by 4 bases and J by 1 base. The CDR3 DNA follows: TGTGCCAGCAGTTCCCCCGGGACTAGCGGGAGGGCCAAAAACATTCAGTACTTC. Translated: CASSSPGTSGRAKNIQYF.

The chain carries TRBV7-6 and TRBJ1-3; D uncertain. The CDR3 contains 15 residues. Trimming pared 0 bases from V and 2 bases from J, leaving 8 bases between. Germline CDR1 is SGHVS and CDR2 is FNYEAQ. The CDR3 loop reads CASSLASVPGNTIYF. Written as DNA, the CDR3 is TGTGCCAGCAGCTTAGCTTCCGTTCCTGGAAACACCATATATTTT.

Of note for this clone: One junction end disagrees with the germline gene, perhaps due to a read error. The chain recombines TRBV4-1 with TRBJ1-6, with unresolved D. Germline CDR1 MGHRA, CDR2 YSYEKL. CDR3 length equals 16 residues. CDR3 amino acids: CASNQPRESYNSPLHF. CDR3 DNA: TGCGCCAGCAACCAACCCCGGGAATCCTATAATTCACCCCTCCACTTT.

This chain links TRBV27 with TRBJ2-1; 10 bases are a match to TRBD2. This CDR3 has 16 residues. Looked up from germline, CDR1 is MNHEY and CDR2 is SMNVEV (reference sequence). Losses at the gene ends were 2 bases for V and 3 bases for J; bases not matched to a gene: 4. The CDR3 nucleotides read TGTGCCAGCAGTTTAACTAGCGGGAAGCACTACAATGAGCAGTTCTTC. This codes for CASSLTSGKHYNEQFF.

V and J are TRBV5-1 and TRBJ2-5; 10 bases agree with TRBD2. Germline CDR1 reads SGHRS; CDR2 reads YFSETQ. CDR3 length: 16 amino acids. Trimming at V came to 0 bases and at J to 4 bases, leaving 6 bases not matched to a gene. CDR3 protein: CASSLAPLAGAETQYF. The CDR3, as DNA: TGCGCCAGCAGCTTGGCTCCCCTAGCGGGAGCAGAGACCCAGTACTTC.

The gene calls are TRBV30 and TRBJ1-1; perhaps TRBD1 as D (5 bases). CDR1 and CDR2 (germline): GTSNPN, SVGIG (reference sequence). Deletions cut 2 bases from V and 4 bases from J, with 11 bases between. The CDR3 is 13 amino acids. The CDR3 DNA reads TGTGCCTGGAGTAGTACGGGGGGCACTGAAGCTTTCTTT. Translating it yields CAWSSTGGTEAFF.